Each of the 2 T cell receptor beta chains below was sequenced from the same sample in a study of early T cells in non-severe SARS-CoV-2 infection. TCRdb re-called the 5' RACE reads with MiXCR, one entry per CDR3 protein. The table lists tens of thousands of distinct CDR3 sequences, roughly 8.8% of them singletons. Sequenced material: whole blood. All receptors come from an adult who was a healthcare worker with PCR-confirmed SARS-CoV-2 infection or an uninfected control (not recorded which).

This clonotype was detected only a few times. The chain has TRBV3-1 and TRBJ1-1; D remains unclear. The length of the CDR3 is 13 residues. Trimming shortened V by 0 bases and J by 6 bases, and 8 bases separated the two germline ends. The germline V gene encodes CDR1 LGHDT and CDR2 YNNKEL (reference sequence). The CDR3 region has the DNA TGTGCCAGCAGCCAAGATCTAGCGGCTGAAGCTTTCTTT. Residues: CASSQDLAAEAFF.

V is TRBV7-8 and J is TRBJ1-2, with 7 bases that match TRBD1. The V segment lost 3 bases and the J segment 4 bases; nucleotides outside the gene matches: 5. The CDR3 is 14 residues long. Germline values: CDR1 SGHVS, CDR2 FQNEAQ. CDR3 coding DNA: TGTGCCAGCAGCTTTGAGGGGGCCAGCTATGGCTACACCTTC. This codes for CASSFEGASYGYTF.